These 10 T cell receptor beta chains were all obtained from the same sample, sequenced in a study of control samples from healthy donors and cancer patients. Measured with immunoSEQ multiplex PCR; TCRdb has only the in-frame clones, and not every one. The sample has 90,000 to 110,000 clones; about nine tenths are singletons. Sequenced material: blood. These receptors were collected from a human donor in good health. The donor label of this sample is uncertain.

The chain carries TRBV7-2 and TRBJ2-3; 9 bases are shared with TRBD1. V dropped 7 bases and J dropped 3; count of bases not matched to a gene: 11. The germline CDR1 and CDR2 sequences are SGHTA and FQGNSA. This CDR3 has 16 amino acids. The chain's CDR3 is CASTLGGQGLTDTQYF. CDR3 DNA: TGTGCCAGCACCTTGGGGGGACAGGGTTTAACAGATACGCAGTATTTT.

The chain carries TRBV5-8 and TRBJ1-5; D is possibly TRBD1 (5 bases). With 0 bases removed from V and 2 bases from J, the gap between germline ends came to 9 bases. Per the germline V gene, CDR1 is SGHTS and CDR2 is YDEGEE. CDR3 length: 15 residues. The CDR3 spells CASSLARGGNQPQHF. Here the CDR3 DNA reads TGTGCCAGCAGCTTGGCGCGGGGGGGCAATCAGCCCCAGCATTTT.

The genes are TRBV14 and TRBJ1-2; D ambiguous. Between the trimmed V and J ends, which lost 0 bases and 7 bases, there was a span of 18 bases. Germline CDR1 reads SGHDN; CDR2 reads FVKESK. The CDR3 sequence is 16 residues long. This CDR3 is CASSQDQPSGWFGYTF. The CDR3 DNA reads TGTGCCAGCAGCCAAGATCAACCCTCCGGGTGGTTTGGCTACACCTTC.

V is TRBV7-2 and J is TRBJ2-3; TRBD1 is a possible D gene (5 bases). CDR3 size: 14 residues. V was pared by 5 bases and J by 2 bases, with 11 bases between. In germline, CDR1 is SGHTA, CDR2 FQGNSA. CDR3 loop: CASSPRQTTDTQYF. The DNA for the CDR3 is TGTGCCAGCAGCCCGCGACAGACCACAGATACGCAGTATTTT.

This sequence joins TRBV3-1 (or the pseudogene TRBV3-2) and TRBJ2-3; 7 nucleotides agree with TRBD1. With 4 bases clipped from V and 4 bases from J, the junction kept 2 bases outside the gene matches. Germline CDR1 reads LGHDT; CDR2 reads YNNKEL (reference sequence). CDR3 length: 13 amino acids. The CDR3 nucleotides read TGTGCCAGCAGCCGACAGGGCCCAGATACGCAGTATTTT. The encoded protein is CASSRQGPDTQYF.

The rearrangement links TRBV5-8 to TRBJ2-2, with D uncertain. With 0 bases removed from V and 1 base from J, the gap between germline ends came to 16 bases. Germline CDR1 SGHTS, CDR2 YDEGEE. This CDR3 spans 18 amino acids. The CDR3 DNA sequence: TGTGCCAGCAGCTTGGCCGAGGAAAGAAGAGGGAACACCGGGGAGCTGTTTTTT. Amino acid sequence: CASSLAEERRGNTGELFF.

This clone was detected only once. The chain uses TRBV18 and TRBJ2-7; no firm D call. CDR1 KGHSH and CDR2 LQKENI come from the germline V gene. This CDR3 has 13 residues. The ends were cut back, 3 bases at V and 2 bases at J, with 8 bases in the middle. The CDR3 is CASSPDLAYEQYF. CDR3 DNA sequence: TGTGCCAGCTCACCGGATCTCGCCTACGAGCAGTACTTC.

The chain is built from TRBV5-8 and TRBJ2-2, with D perhaps matching TRBD2 (6 bases). V was shortened by 4 bases and J by 3 bases, with 16 bases between the two germline ends. Germline V lookup: CDR1 SGHTS, CDR2 YDEGEE. The CDR3 is 16 residues long. CDR3 nucleotides: TGTGCCAGCAGCCTGGAGGGTAGGCTGGACACCGGGGAGCTGTTTTTT. Translating it yields CASSLEGRLDTGELFF.

The chain uses TRBV7-9 and TRBJ1-1, with a possible D match to TRBD1 (6 bases). CDR1 SEHNR and CDR2 FQNEAQ come from the germline V gene (reference sequence). CDR3 length equals 15 residues. V was trimmed by 5 bases and J by 0 bases, leaving 13 bases between them. The CDR3 DNA reads TGTGCCAGCAGCGTAAACACAGGGATGAACACTGAAGCTTTCTTT. Its translation is CASSVNTGMNTEAFF. The full variable domain, completed using reference TRBV7-9 and TRBJ1-1, is DTGVSQNPRHKITKRGQNVTFRCDPISEHNRLYWYRQTLGQGPEFLTYFQNEAQLEKSRLLSDRFSAERPKGSFSTLEIQRTEQGDSAMYLCASSVNTGMNTEAFFGQGTRLTVV.

The chain uses TRBV19 and TRBJ1-2, with a possible D match to TRBD1 (5 bases). Between the trimmed V and J ends, which lost 3 bases and 6 bases, there was a span of 14 bases. Germline-derived CDR1 and CDR2 are LNHDA and SQIVND (reference sequence). The CDR3 extends over 14 amino acids. The CDR3 loop is CASSIMGTVNGYTF. As DNA, the CDR3 is TGTGCCAGTAGTATTATGGGGACGGTAAATGGCTACACCTTC. Using reference TRBV19 and TRBJ1-2 for the parts outside the CDR3, the full variable domain is DGGITQSPKYLFRKEGQNVTLSCEQNLNHDAMYWYRQDPGQGLRLIYYSQIVNDFQKGDIAEGYSVSREKKESFPLTVTSAQKNPTAFYLCASSIMGTVNGYTFGSGTRLTVV.